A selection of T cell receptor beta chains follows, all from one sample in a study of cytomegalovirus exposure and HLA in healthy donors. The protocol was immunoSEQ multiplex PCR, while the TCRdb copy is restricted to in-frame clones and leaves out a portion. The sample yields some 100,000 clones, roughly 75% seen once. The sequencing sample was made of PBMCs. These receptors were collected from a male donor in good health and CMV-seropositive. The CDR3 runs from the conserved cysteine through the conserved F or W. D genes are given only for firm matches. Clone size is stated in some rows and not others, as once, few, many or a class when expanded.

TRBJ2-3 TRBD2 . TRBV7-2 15 CASSSIRGGGGEEYF TGTGCCAGCAGCTCCATTAGGGGTGGCGGGGGGGAGGAGTATTTT
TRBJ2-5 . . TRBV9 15 CASSVGVEREETQYF TGTGCCAGCAGCGTTGGGGTTGAGCGGGAAGAGACCCAGTACTTC
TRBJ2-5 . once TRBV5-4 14 CASSPQGFQETQYF TGTGCCAGCAGCCCCCAGGGGTTCCAAGAGACCCAGTACTTC
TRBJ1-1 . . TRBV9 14 CASSTLTVNTEAFF TGTGCCAGCAGCACCTTGACAGTGAACACTGAAGCTTTCTTT
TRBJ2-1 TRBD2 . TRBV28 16 CASSRLAGDTYNEQFF TGTGCCAGCAGCAGATTAGCGGGGGACACCTACAATGAGCAGTTCTTC
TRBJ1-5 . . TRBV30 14 CAWSVDWGVQPQHF TGTGCCTGGAGTGTAGATTGGGGCGTTCAGCCCCAGCATTTT
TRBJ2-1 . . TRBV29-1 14 CSGGAASSYNEQFF TGCAGCGGTGGGGCCGCCAGCTCCTACAATGAGCAGTTCTTC
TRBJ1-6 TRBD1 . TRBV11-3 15 CASRLPGQINSPLHF TGTGCCAGCAGACTCCCGGGACAGATTAATTCACCCCTCCACTTT
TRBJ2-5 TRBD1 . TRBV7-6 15 CASSPGQGTWETQYF TGTGCCAGCAGCCCAGGACAGGGAACTTGGGAGACCCAGTACTTC
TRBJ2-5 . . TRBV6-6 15 CASIWGPSDQETQYF TGTGCCAGCATATGGGGGCCATCGGACCAAGAGACCCAGTACTTC
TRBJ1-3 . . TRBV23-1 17 CASSQFFGQSSGNTIYF TGCGCCAGCAGTCAATTCTTCGGACAGAGCTCTGGAAACACCATATATTTT
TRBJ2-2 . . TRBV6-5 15 CASGGADANTGELFF TGTGCCAGCGGGGGGGCGGACGCGAACACCGGGGAGCTGTTTTTT
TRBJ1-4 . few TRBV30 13 CALEGGRGEKLFF TGTGCCTTAGAGGGGGGGAGGGGTGAAAAACTGTTTTTT
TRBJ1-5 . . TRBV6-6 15 CASSYEGGGNQPQHF TGTGCCAGCAGTTACGAGGGTGGAGGCAATCAGCCCCAGCATTTT
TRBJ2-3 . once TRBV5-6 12 CASSPYTDTQYF TGTGCCAGCAGCCCCTACACAGATACGCAGTATTTT